This T cell receptor (beta chain) was identified during a study of shared clonotypes between healthy human individuals. Points from the study as a whole: For sorted subsets, rarefaction showed incomplete sequencing despite large depth. Shared clonotypes: 4.5% to 5% naive CD4, 3.5% to 4% naive CD8, 2.3% memory CD4, approximately 0.4% memory CD8.

Each subset's genomic DNA was shared equally among a number of immunoSEQ plates. In the original analysis: Junction-only sequences without quality scores were provided by ImmunoSEQ, so filtering was different. TCRdb's table, derived via immunoSEQ multiplex PCR, lists solely in-frame clones and lacks some. V, J and clone size derive from that table, while D and trimming were established from the DNA sequence. Here the sample spans 850,000 to 1,200,000 clones, under 80% being singletons. Regarding this clone: Its antigen is unidentified.

Per the germline V gene, CDR1 is LNHDA and CDR2 is SQIVND (reference sequence). With 7 bases clipped from V and 5 bases from J, the junction kept 11 bases outside the gene matches. This CDR3 spans 16 amino acids. This chain joins TRBV19 and TRBJ2-1; 10 positions match TRBD2. This TCR came from a man between 18 and 35 years old in good health. Sequenced sample: memory CD4+ T cells sorted from blood. The subset is: CD45RA-negative fraction. CDR3 sequence: CASTESGRAGHNEQFF. Here the CDR3 DNA reads TGTGCCAGTACCGAAAGCGGGAGGGCCGGACACAATGAGCAGTTCTTC.